Each of the 14 T cell receptor beta chains below was sequenced from the same sample in a study of spatial heterogeneity in lung cancer. The study's findings and limits: Intratumoral expanded alpha and beta TCR counts were found to track tumor mutation counts.

TCRdb recomputed calls from the 5' RACE reads with MiXCR, one row per CDR3 protein. The sample shows about 100,000 distinct CDR3 sequences, about 4.6% of them seen only once. What these receptors recognize is not known. Time point given: sample taken at primary tumor resection. This specimen was lung tumor tissue, taken at surgery. All receptors derive from a male donor with early-stage non-small cell lung cancer.

The sample holds many counts of this clonotype. V gene TRBV5-1 combines with J gene TRBJ2-2; TRBD1 matches at 7 bases. CDR3 size: 14 residues. CDR1 and CDR2 (germline): SGHRS, YFSETQ. The V segment lost 4 bases and the J segment 5 bases; nucleotides outside the gene matches: 5. CDR3 region: CASSNRGETGELFF. The DNA for the CDR3 is TGCGCCAGCAGCAACAGGGGTGAAACCGGGGAGCTGTTTTTT.

This clonotype has ten or more counts. This chain links TRBV27 with TRBJ2-7, with a tentative D call TRBD2 (5 bases). Trimming shortened V by 1 base and J by 5 bases, and 12 bases separated the two germline ends. Germline V gives CDR1 MNHEY, CDR2 SMNVEV (reference sequence). This CDR3 spans 14 amino acids. Written as DNA, the CDR3 is TGTGCCAGCAGTTTATTAGGGAGTTTGAACGAGCAGTACTTC. This encodes CASSLLGSLNEQYF.

This clonotype appeared many times. V and J are TRBV10-2 and TRBJ2-1; tentative D call: TRBD1 (5 bases). Trimming pared 8 bases from V and 9 bases from J, leaving 14 bases between. The CDR3 consists of 12 residues. Germline CDR1 WSHSY, CDR2 SAAADI. This CDR3 is CASSHRLGEQFF. In DNA, the CDR3 is TGCGCCAGCTCCCACAGGCTCGGTGAGCAGTTCTTC.

This clonotype appeared many times. This CDR3 reads CASRRAGSDVGDEQFF. CDR3 bases: TGTGCCAGCAGGCGCGCCGGGAGTGACGTGGGCGATGAGCAGTTCTTC. The V gene is TRBV28, the J gene TRBJ2-1; D possibly corresponds to TRBD2 (6 bases). The germline V gene has CDR1 MDHEN and CDR2 SYDVKM. Trimming cost V 6 bases and J 8 bases, with 23 bases left between them. This CDR3 is 16 amino acids long.

This clonotype was seen repeatedly, ten times or more. V gene TRBV20-1 combines with J gene TRBJ2-1; 9 bases match TRBD2. This CDR3 spans 14 amino acids. Germline V gives CDR1 DFQATT, CDR2 SNEGSKA (reference sequence). J gave up 9 bases and V 0 bases, and 6 bases lay outside the gene matches. The CDR3 is CSAREGGRVGEQFF. The CDR3 region has the DNA TGCAGTGCTAGAGAGGGCGGGAGGGTAGGTGAGCAGTTCTTC.

The genes are TRBV6-1 and TRBJ1-5, with 7 bases identical to TRBD1. Trimming removed 5 bases from V and 5 bases from J; junction bases left unmatched: 3. Germline assignment: CDR1 MNHNS and CDR2 SASEGT. This CDR3 region has 13 residues. CDR3 bases: TGTGCCAGCAGTTGGACAGGCTATCAGCCCCAGCATTTT. This gives the protein CASSWTGYQPQHF.

This clonotype was seen at least ten times. The V and J genes are TRBV5-1 and TRBJ2-7; TRBD1 agrees at 10 bases. This CDR3 is 14 amino acids long. Germline V gene data show CDR1 as SGHRS and CDR2 as YFSETQ. V shed 4 bases and J 4 bases; nucleotides not matched to a gene: 5. CDR3 loop: CASSPGQGLYEQYF. CDR3 coding DNA: TGCGCCAGCAGCCCGGGACAGGGGTTGTACGAGCAGTACTTC.

This clonotype was seen repeatedly, ten times or more. Since no conserved phenylalanine or tryptophan closes the CDR3, a read error is the likely cause. The CDR3 nucleotides are TGTGCCAGCAGTAGACAGGTGAACACTGAAGCTTTCTTG. Protein sequence: CASSRQVNTEAFL. The V gene is TRBV2, the J gene TRBJ1-1, with D perhaps TRBD1 (6 bases). Trimming pared 5 bases from V and 0 bases from J, leaving 7 bases between. The germline V gene encodes CDR1 SNHLY and CDR2 FYNNEI. The CDR3 runs to 13 residues.

In its sample, this clonotype was seen many times. V usage is TRBV28 and J usage is TRBJ1-1, with D unresolved. Germline V gene sequence: CDR1 MDHEN, CDR2 SYDVKM. This CDR3 region has 14 residues. The V gene lost 6 bases and the J gene lost 9 bases, with 20 bases spanning the gap. The DNA of the CDR3 is TGTGCCAGCAGGCCCGAAGTAAGGACGGAAAAAGCTTTCTTT. It yields the protein CASRPEVRTEKAFF.

Ten or more counts support this clonotype. The V and J genes are TRBV20-1 and TRBJ1-2; D is unclear. V gave up 3 bases and J gave up 7 bases, with 15 bases separating them. The germline gives CDR1 DFQATT, CDR2 SNEGSKA (reference sequence). There are 13 residues in the CDR3. The CDR3 here is CSASRQASGGYTF. The CDR3, as DNA: TGCAGTGCTAGCCGCCAGGCCAGTGGTGGCTACACCTTC.

This clonotype was seen repeatedly, ten times or more. The CDR3 coding sequence is TGTGCCACCAGCAGAGATTTCAGGACAGGGGGGACTGGCTACACCTTC. It codes for CATSRDFRTGGTGYTF. The chain carries TRBV15 and TRBJ1-2, with 10 bases fitting TRBD1. The CDR3 length is 16 residues. V shed 0 bases, J shed 7 bases, and the junction held 8 bases outside the gene matches. Per the germline V gene, CDR1 is LNHNV and CDR2 is YYDKDF (reference sequence). Complete variable domain (other parts from reference TRBV15 and TRBJ1-2): DAMVIQNPRYQVTQFGKPVTLSCSQTLNHNVMYWYQQKSSQAPKLLFHYYDKDFNNEADTPDNFQSRRPNTSFCFLDIRSPGLGDTAMYLCATSRDFRTGGTGYTFGSGTRLTVV.

This clonotype has a count of ten or more. This rearrangement joins TRBV13 to TRBJ2-5; a weak D match, TRBD2 (6 bases). Trimming removed 3 bases from V and 5 bases from J, with 13 bases in between. Germline V CDR1 and CDR2: PRHDT, FYEKMQ (reference sequence). This CDR3 comprises 14 residues. The CDR3 sequence: CASSFKGGEETQYF. The CDR3 DNA sequence: TGTGCCAGCAGCTTCAAGGGAGGAGAGGAGACCCAGTACTTC.

The chain recombines TRBV20-1 with TRBJ2-7; either TRBD1 or TRBD2 may supply D (7 bases each). Germline V gene data show CDR1 as DFQATT and CDR2 as SNEGSKA (reference sequence). The CDR3 has 17 amino acids. The V gene lost 6 bases and the J gene lost 2 bases, with 26 bases spanning the gap. CDR3 bases: TGCAGTGCCAGATACCCGACCCCAGGGGGGGCCCCCTACGAGCAGTACTTC. This sequence encodes CSARYPTPGGAPYEQYF.

The table lists this clonotype with a few counts. The chain employs TRBV11-2 and TRBJ2-1; 13 bases align to TRBD2. The CDR3 has 16 amino acids. The V gene end was trimmed by 5 bases and the J gene end by 4 bases; junction bases not matched to a gene: 5. CDR1 SGHAT and CDR2 FQNNGV come from the germline V gene. CDR3 loop: CASSLGLAGAYNEQFF. The CDR3 coding sequence is TGTGCCAGCAGCCTCGGACTAGCGGGAGCGTACAATGAGCAGTTCTTC.